This T cell receptor beta chain was obtained from a study of T cell responses to AZD1222 COVID-19 vaccine (dated by TCRdb to about 2021). About the study as a whole: TCR sequencing was performed for roughly 240 trial participants, of whom roughly 200 were given two doses of AZD1222 and some 25 were given two doses of MenACWY control vaccine. Trial participants were enrolled by age into subgroups of 18-55, 56-69 and 70-plus years, and approximately 150, 30 and 60 TCR-sequenced participants, respectively, were included in these subgroups.

Concerning this clone itself: Its antigen target is currently unknown. There are no base qualities to consult, and no much larger clone falls within one base.

The CDR3 regions of human TCRbeta chains were analyzed by immunosequencing. From the authors' description of their analysis: TCRs in the repertoires were compared against a reference library of SARS-CoV-2-specific TCRs that had been generated with the MIRA antigen-specificity platform. Breadth meant the fraction of unique TCRs that were SARS-CoV-2-associated, whereas depth meant the fraction of total T cells that were SARS-CoV-2-associated. Each spike-specific TCR was assigned to its reactive spike region and to a CD4 or CD8 class using the MIRA data. Log10-transformed breadth and depth values were compared by one-way ANOVA with Sidak's multiple comparisons tests. TCRdb holds this immuneACCESS table with in-frame rearrangements only. Some clones are missing; in checked studies, unresolved V genes explain under half, and the rest has no known cause. The V and J calls and clone size are taken from that table; D and trimming were inferred from the DNA. The sample table shows approximately 17,000 clones, and about 80% are seen once. 14% of the sample lies in the top ten.

V loses 4 bases of germline sequence and J loses 2 bases, and the interval between the two ends is 18 bases. The CDR3 sequence holds 16 residues, the cysteine and phenylalanine included. CDR3 DNA is the only sequence kept; it has 48 bases, read in frame from the first base. The germline V gene encodes CDR1 LNHNV and CDR2 YYDKDF (reference sequence). On the study overall, not on this receptor specifically: Epitopes outside the regions mutated in the B.1.351 and B.1.1.7 variants were reportedly recognized by nearly half of the unique spike-specific TCRs. Participants were mostly white British and included more females than males, and it was suggested by the authors that clonal diversity may have been underestimated. Because no samples from the day 14 peak response were available, repertoires could be characterized only after the peak T cell response. A significant rise in spike-specific TCR breadth and depth was observed after two AZD1222 doses relative to day 0 and relative to MenACWY recipients. Only a handful of AZD1222 recipients were SARS-CoV-2 seropositive at baseline, limiting conclusions about previously exposed vaccinees. In the small 56-69-year group, the increase in depth fell short of significance, most likely because of low power. Vaccine-associated CD4 TCRs spanned the whole spike protein, with dominant responses in regions 160-218 and 743-854.

The time point tag for this specimen amounts to: about 28 days (+/-7) after the second vaccine dose. AZD1222 recipients with second doses at about 4 weeks or about 12 weeks were pooled, because spike-specific TCR depth and breadth did not differ between schedules. The vaccinee samples were drawn from two UK trials, COV001 and COV002, one of which was a single-blind randomized controlled phase 2/3 trial testing AZD1222 (ChAdOx1 nCoV-19) in healthy adults. Trial participant PBMC samples were collected at day 0 and day 28 after the second dose for TCRbeta chain sequencing. This specimen consisted of peripheral blood, obtained 28 days after the second AZD1222 dose. Recombination connected TRBV15 to TRBJ2-7; tentative D gene TRBD2, with 6 bases matching. The clonotype originates from an adult who received the AZD1222 COVID-19 vaccine. The nucleotide sequence is TGTGCCACCAGCAACCCCTTTTGGGGGGAGACCTACGAGCAGTACTTC. Translated, it reads CATSNPFWGETYEQYF.